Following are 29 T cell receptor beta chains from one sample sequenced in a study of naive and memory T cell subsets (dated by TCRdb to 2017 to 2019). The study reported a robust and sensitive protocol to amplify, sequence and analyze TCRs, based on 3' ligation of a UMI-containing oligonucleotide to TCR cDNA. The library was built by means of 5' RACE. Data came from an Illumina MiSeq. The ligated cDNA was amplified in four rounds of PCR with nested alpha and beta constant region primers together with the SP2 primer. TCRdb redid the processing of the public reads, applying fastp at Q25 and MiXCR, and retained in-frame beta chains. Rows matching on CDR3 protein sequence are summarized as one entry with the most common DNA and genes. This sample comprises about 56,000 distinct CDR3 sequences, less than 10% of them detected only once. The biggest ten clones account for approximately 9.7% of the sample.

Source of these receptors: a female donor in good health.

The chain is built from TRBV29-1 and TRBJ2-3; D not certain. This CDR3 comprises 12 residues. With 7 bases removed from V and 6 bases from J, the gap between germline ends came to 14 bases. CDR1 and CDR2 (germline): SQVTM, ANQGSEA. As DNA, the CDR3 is TGCAGCGGGCTTTTGGCCCCGGATACGCAGTATTTT. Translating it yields CSGLLAPDTQYF.

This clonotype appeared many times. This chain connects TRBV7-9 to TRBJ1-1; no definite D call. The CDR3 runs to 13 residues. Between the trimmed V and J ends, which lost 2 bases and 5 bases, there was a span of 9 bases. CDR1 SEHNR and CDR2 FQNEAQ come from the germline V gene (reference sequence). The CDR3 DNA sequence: TGTGCCAGCAGCTTACGGGGAGAGACTGAAGCTTTCTTT. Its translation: CASSLRGETEAFF.

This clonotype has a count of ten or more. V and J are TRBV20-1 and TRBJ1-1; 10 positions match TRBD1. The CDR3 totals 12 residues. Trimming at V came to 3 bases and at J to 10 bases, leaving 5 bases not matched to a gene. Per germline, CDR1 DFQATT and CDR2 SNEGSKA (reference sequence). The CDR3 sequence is CSARGDRGRAFF. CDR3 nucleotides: TGCAGTGCTAGGGGGGACAGGGGTCGAGCTTTCTTT.

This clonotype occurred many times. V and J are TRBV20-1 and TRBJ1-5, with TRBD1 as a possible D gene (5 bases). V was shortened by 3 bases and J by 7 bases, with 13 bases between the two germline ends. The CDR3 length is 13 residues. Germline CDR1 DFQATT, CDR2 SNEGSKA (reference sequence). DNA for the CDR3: TGCAGTGCTAGGGGCAGGGAGGGGCAGCCCCAGCATTTT. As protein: CSARGREGQPQHF.

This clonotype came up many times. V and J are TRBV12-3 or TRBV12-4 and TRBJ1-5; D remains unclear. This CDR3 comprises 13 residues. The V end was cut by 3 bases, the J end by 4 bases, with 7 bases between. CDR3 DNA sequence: TGTGCCAGCAGTTTGGACCGTAATCAGCCCCAGCATTTT. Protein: CASSLDRNQPQHF.

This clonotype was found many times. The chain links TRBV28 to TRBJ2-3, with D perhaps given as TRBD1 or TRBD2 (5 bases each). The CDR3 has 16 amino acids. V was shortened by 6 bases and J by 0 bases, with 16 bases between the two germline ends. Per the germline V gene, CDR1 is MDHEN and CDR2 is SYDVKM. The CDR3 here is CASRPRDASSTDTQYF. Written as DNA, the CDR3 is TGTGCCAGCAGGCCCCGGGACGCTTCTAGCACAGATACGCAGTATTTT.

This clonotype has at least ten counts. The CDR3 DNA sequence: TGTGCCAGCAGCGCAGGACAGGGGACGAGGGAAAAACTGTTTTTT. Translation: CASSAGQGTREKLFF. The rearrangement uses TRBV7-9 and TRBJ1-4, with 9 bases lining up with TRBD1. The germline CDR1 and CDR2 sequences are SEHNR and FQNEAQ (reference sequence). The CDR3 consists of 15 residues. The ends lost 5 bases at V and 8 bases at J; junction bases unmatched: 9. The full variable domain, rest sourced from reference TRBV7-9 and TRBJ1-4, is DTGVSQNPRHKITKRGQNVTFRCDPISEHNRLYWYRQTLGQGPEFLTYFQNEAQLEKSRLLSDRFSAERPKGSFSTLEIQRTEQGDSAMYLCASSAGQGTREKLFFGSGTQLSVL.

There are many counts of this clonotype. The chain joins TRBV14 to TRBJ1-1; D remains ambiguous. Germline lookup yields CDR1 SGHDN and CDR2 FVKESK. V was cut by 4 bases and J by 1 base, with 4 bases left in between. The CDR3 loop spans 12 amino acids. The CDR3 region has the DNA TGTGCCAGCAGCCGACAGAACACTGAAGCTTTCTTT. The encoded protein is CASSRQNTEAFF.

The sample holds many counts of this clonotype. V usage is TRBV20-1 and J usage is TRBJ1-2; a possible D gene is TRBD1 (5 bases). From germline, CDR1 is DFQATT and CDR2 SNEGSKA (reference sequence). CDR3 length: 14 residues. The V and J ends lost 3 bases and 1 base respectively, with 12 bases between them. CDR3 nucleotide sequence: TGCAGTGCTAGCCTGGGACTACTTAACTATGGCTACACCTTC. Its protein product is CSASLGLLNYGYTF.

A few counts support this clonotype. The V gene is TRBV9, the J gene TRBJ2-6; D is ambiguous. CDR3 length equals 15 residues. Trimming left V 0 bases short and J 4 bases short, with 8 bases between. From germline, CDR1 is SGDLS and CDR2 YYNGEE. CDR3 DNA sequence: TGTGCCAGCAGCGTAGACTCGGCCGGGGCCAACGTCCTGACTTTC. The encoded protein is CASSVDSAGANVLTF.

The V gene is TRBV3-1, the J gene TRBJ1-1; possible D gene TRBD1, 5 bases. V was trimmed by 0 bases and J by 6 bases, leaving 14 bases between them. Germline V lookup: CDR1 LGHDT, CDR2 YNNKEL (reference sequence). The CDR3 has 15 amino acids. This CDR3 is CASSQDMGRGPEAFF. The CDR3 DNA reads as TGTGCCAGCAGCCAAGATATGGGGAGGGGTCCTGAAGCTTTCTTT.

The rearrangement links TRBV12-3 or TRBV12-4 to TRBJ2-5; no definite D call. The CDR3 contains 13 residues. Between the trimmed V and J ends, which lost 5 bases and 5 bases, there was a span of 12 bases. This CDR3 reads CASSPDLSETQYF. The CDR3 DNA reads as TGTGCCAGCAGTCCTGACCTCAGCGAGACCCAGTACTTC.

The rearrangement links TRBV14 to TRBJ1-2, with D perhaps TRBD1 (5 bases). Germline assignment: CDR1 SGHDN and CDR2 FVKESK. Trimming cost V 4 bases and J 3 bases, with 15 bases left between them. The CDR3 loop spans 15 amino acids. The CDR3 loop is CASSPLGGFDYGYTF. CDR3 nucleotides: TGTGCCAGCAGCCCGCTTGGGGGATTTGACTATGGCTACACCTTC. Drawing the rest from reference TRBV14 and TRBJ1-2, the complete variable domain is EAGVTQFPSHSVIEKGQTVTLRCDPISGHDNLYWYRRVMGKEIKFLLHFVKESKQDESGMPNNRFLAERTGGTYSTLKVQPAELEDSGVYFCASSPLGGFDYGYTFGSGTRLTVV.

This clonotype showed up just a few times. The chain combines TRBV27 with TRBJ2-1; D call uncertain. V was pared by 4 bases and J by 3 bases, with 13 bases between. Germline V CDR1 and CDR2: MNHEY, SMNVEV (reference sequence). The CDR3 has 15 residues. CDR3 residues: CASSSRKGIYNEQFF. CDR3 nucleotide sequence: TGTGCCAGCAGTTCCAGGAAAGGTATCTACAATGAGCAGTTCTTC.

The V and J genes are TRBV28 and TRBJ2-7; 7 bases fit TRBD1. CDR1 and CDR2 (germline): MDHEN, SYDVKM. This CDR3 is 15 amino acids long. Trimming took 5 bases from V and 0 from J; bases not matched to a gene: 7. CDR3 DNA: TGTGCCAGCAGTCCCCAGGGGGTGAGCTCCTACGAGCAGTACTTC. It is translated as CASSPQGVSSYEQYF. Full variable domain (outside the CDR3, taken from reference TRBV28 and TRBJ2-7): DVKVTQSSRYLVKRTGEKVFLECVQDMDHENMFWYRQDPGLGLRLIYFSYDVKMKEKGDIPEGYSVSREKKERFSLILESASTNQTSMYLCASSPQGVSSYEQYFGPGTRLTVT.

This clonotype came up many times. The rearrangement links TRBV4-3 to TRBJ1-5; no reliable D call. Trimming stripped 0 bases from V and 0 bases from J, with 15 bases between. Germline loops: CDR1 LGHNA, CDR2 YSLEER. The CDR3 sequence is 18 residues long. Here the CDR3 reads CASSQDLWGDYSNQPQHF. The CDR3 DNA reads TGCGCCAGCAGCCAAGATTTGTGGGGAGATTATAGCAATCAGCCCCAGCATTTT.

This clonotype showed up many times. CDR3 sequence (DNA): TGCAGTGCTAGAACGGGGGGCCTCTACAATGAGCAGTTCTTC. It is translated as CSARTGGLYNEQFF. V gene TRBV20-1 combines with J gene TRBJ2-1, with a weak D call TRBD2 (7 bases). The CDR3 has 14 amino acids. The germline V gene encodes CDR1 DFQATT and CDR2 SNEGSKA (reference sequence). Trimming took off 2 bases at V and 3 bases at J, with 11 bases between the two ends.

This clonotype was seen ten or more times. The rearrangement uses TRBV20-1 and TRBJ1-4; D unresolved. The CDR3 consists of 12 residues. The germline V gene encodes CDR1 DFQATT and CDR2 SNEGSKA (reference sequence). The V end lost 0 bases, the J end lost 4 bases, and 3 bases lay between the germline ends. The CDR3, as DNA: TGCAGTGCTAGAGACATTAATGAAAAACTGTTTTTT. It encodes CSARDINEKLFF.

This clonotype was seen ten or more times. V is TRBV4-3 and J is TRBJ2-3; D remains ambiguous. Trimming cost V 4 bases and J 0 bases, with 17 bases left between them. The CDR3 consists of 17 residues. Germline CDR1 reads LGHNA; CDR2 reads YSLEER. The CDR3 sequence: CASSRLTVTGSTDTQYF. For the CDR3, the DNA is TGCGCCAGCAGCCGACTTACAGTTACCGGGAGCACAGATACGCAGTATTTT.

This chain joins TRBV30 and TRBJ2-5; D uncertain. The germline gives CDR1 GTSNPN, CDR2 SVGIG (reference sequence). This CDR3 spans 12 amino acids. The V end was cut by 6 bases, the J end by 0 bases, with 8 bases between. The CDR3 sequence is CACSRDQETQYF. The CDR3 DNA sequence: TGTGCCTGTTCTAGGGACCAAGAGACCCAGTACTTC.

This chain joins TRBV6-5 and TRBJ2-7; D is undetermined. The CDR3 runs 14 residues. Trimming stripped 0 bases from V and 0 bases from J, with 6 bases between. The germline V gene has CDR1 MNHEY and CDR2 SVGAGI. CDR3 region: CASSYSYSSYEQYF. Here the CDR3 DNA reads TGTGCCAGCAGTTACTCTTACAGCTCCTACGAGCAGTACTTC.

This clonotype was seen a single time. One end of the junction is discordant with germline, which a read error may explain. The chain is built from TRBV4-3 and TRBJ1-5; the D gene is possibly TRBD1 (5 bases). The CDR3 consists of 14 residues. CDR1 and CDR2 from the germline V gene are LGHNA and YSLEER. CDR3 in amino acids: CAISHQGSNQPQHF. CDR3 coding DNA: TGCGCCATCAGCCACCAGGGTAGCAATCAGCCCCAGCATTTT.

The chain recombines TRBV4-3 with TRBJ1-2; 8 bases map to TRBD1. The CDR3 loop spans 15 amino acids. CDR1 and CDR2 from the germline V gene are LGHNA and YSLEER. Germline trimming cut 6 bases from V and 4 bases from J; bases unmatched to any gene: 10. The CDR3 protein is CASRMSGTGRYGYTF. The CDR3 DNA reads TGCGCCAGCAGAATGTCAGGGACAGGACGCTATGGCTACACCTTC.

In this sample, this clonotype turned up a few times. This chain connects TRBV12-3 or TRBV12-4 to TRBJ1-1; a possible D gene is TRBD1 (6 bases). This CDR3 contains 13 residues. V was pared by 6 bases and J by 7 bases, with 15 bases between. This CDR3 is CASSHPQGIEAFF. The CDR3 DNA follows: TGTGCCAGCAGCCACCCCCAGGGGATTGAAGCTTTCTTT.

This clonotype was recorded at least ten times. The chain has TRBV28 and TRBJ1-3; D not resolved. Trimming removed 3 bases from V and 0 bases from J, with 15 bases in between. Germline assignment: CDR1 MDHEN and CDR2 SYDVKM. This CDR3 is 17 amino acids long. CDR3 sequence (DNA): TGTGCCAGCAGTTTTTTCTCTCTCCTTACCTCTGGAAACACCATATATTTT. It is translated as CASSFFSLLTSGNTIYF.

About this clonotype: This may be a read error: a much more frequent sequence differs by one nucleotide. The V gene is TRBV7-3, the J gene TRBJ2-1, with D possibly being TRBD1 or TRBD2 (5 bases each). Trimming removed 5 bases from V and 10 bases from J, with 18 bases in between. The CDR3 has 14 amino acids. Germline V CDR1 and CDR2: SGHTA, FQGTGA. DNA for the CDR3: TGTGCCAGCAGCCGGTGGGGGACGGGTCTGGAGCAGTTCTTC. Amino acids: CASSRWGTGLEQFF.

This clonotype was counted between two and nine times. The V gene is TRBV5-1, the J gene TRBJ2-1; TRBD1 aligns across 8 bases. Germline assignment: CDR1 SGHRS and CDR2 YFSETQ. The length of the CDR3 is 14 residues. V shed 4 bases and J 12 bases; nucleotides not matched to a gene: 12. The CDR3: CASSLPGQEQVQFF. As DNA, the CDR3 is TGCGCCAGCAGCCTCCCGGGACAGGAGCAGGTGCAGTTCTTC.

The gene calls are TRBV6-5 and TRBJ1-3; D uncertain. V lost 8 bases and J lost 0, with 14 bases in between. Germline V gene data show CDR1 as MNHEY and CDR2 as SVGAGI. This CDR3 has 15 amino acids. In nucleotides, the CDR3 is TGTGCCAGCCGAGCCAGCCTATTCTCTGGAAACACCATATATTTT. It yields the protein CASRASLFSGNTIYF.

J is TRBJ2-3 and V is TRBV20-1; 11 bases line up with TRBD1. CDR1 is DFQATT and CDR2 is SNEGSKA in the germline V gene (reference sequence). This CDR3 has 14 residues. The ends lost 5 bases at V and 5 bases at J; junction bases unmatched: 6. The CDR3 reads CSALRTGGIDTQYF. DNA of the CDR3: TGCAGTGCTCTCAGGACAGGGGGCATAGATACGCAGTATTTT.